This T cell receptor beta chain was documented in a study of human T cells and chemical hapten exposure. This clonotype was observed many times. The antigen remains undetermined. This sample's time point: patch test 1, 2 weeks after DPC sensitization. Sample treatment: therapeutic diphenylcyclopropenone sensitization with weekly scalp DPC. Via MiXCR, TCRdb re-called the RACE reads, giving one row per CDR3 protein. Here the sample spans 300,000 to 450,000 distinct CDR3 sequences, around 5% being singletons. Notes on the study in general: Every donor had alopecia, and their immune response may therefore differ from healthy people's.

The CDR3 contains 15 residues. Trimming removed 5 bases from V and 8 bases from J; junction bases left unmatched: 8. CDR1 MNHEY and CDR2 SMNVEV come from the germline V gene (reference sequence). The chain combines TRBV27 with TRBJ2-4; the match to TRBD1 covers 11 bases. This receptor was taken from a woman aged 45-59 years with alopecia areata. Some clones in this sample may be carry-over from other donors' samples. Sequences were derived from whole blood, sampled in connection with sensitization to the hapten diphenylcyclopropenone (DPC). CDR3 DNA sequence: TGTGCCAGCAGTCTAGGACAGGGGGCGACGGACATTCAGTACTTC. It yields the protein CASSLGQGATDIQYF.